The clone carrying this T cell receptor beta chain was seen ten or more times. These data originate in a study of regulatory T cells in long-lasting Graves disease. The CDR3 covers 14 residues. Germline V gene sequence: CDR1 MNHNS, CDR2 SASEGT. With 11 bases clipped from V and 2 bases from J, the junction kept 12 bases outside the gene matches. Noted time point: newly diagnosed GD, antithyroid drugs for less than 3 months. Generation of the TCR library employed RNA extracted from PBMCs. Combining iRepertoire HTBI primers with Arm-PCR of CDR3 regions, the authors built TCR beta libraries. Via MiXCR, TCRdb re-called the multiplex PCR reads, giving one row per CDR3 protein. The table shows 620,000 or so distinct CDR3 sequences, with less than 20% occurring only once. Another study also made use of these data, one on T cells in Graves' hyperthyroidism and ophthalmopathy. That source adds: Diagnosing involved the use of clinical symptoms, serum thyroxine and TRAb, thyroid ultrasound and orbital computed tomography.

The TCR comes from a woman under 40 with Graves disease. This chain connects TRBV6-1 to TRBJ2-7; TRBD2 agrees at 7 bases. Sequencing was performed on peripheral blood mononuclear cells (PBMCs), taken at new diagnosis, from a patient treated with antithyroid drugs. CDR3 protein: CAGSLQREAYEQYF. As DNA, the CDR3 is TGTGCCGGCTCCCTCCAGCGGGAAGCCTACGAGCAGTACTTC.